These 28 T cell receptor beta chains originate from one sample sequenced in a study of PD-1 blockade in classical Hodgkin lymphoma. Each of the patients experienced relapse following autologous stem cell transplantation, and their brentuximab vedotin exposure differed. Profiled with immunoSEQ multiplex PCR; TCRdb holds only in-frame clones, not every one. The sample includes roughly 24,000 clones, about three quarters seen only once; the top ten take about 17%. The source was peripheral blood mononuclear cells (PBMCs), collected before the second cycle of nivolumab. Receptors originate from a human donor with classical Hodgkin lymphoma.

This clone was observed a few times. CDR3 amino acids: CASRPDTWAEAFF. CDR3 nucleotide sequence: TGTGCCAGCAGGCCCGATACGTGGGCTGAAGCTTTCTTT. V is TRBV28 and J is TRBJ1-1; D uncertain. The CDR3 contains 13 residues. V lost 6 bases, J lost 6 bases, and 14 bases lay in between. Germline V gene sequence: CDR1 MDHEN, CDR2 SYDVKM.

V gene TRBV5-6 combines with J gene TRBJ2-1; D unresolved. The CDR3 is 13 residues long. Trimming took off 4 bases at V and 4 bases at J, with 9 bases between the two ends. CDR1 SGHDT and CDR2 YYEEEE come from the germline V gene. The CDR3, as DNA: TGTGCCAGCAGCGTTGGATATTACAATGAGCAGTTCTTC. This encodes CASSVGYYNEQFF.

This chain links TRBV14 with TRBJ1-1; maybe TRBD1 (6 bases). Trimming removed 4 bases from V and 7 bases from J, with 16 bases in between. The CDR3 is 14 amino acids. Germline CDR1 and CDR2: SGHDN and FVKESK. The CDR3 sequence: CASSREGWGREAFF. The DNA for the CDR3 is TGTGCCAGCAGCCGAGAAGGTTGGGGGCGTGAAGCTTTCTTT.

The chain uses TRBV15 and TRBJ1-2; D unresolved. V gave up 6 bases and J gave up 7 bases, with 9 bases separating them. CDR1 and CDR2 from the germline V gene are LNHNV and YYDKDF (reference sequence). The CDR3 is 11 residues long. The CDR3 DNA reads TGTGCCACCAGGGCGGCGGGTGGCTACACCTTC. Its translation: CATRAAGGYTF.

The V call is TRBV19, the J call TRBJ2-7, with no clear D. V was trimmed by 4 bases and J by 2 bases, leaving 9 bases between them. Germline V gene lookup returns CDR1 LNHDA and CDR2 SQIVND (reference sequence). The CDR3 is made up of 13 amino acids. CDR3 sequence reads: CASSTGITYEQYF. CDR3 in DNA: TGTGCCAGTAGTACGGGTATCACCTACGAGCAGTACTTC. Based on the CDR3 plus reference TRBV19 and TRBJ2-7, the full variable domain is DGGITQSPKYLFRKEGQNVTLSCEQNLNHDAMYWYRQDPGQGLRLIYYSQIVNDFQKGDIAEGYSVSREKKESFPLTVTSAQKNPTAFYLCASSTGITYEQYFGPGTRLTVT.

J is TRBJ1-1 and V is TRBV2; D call uncertain. Trimming shortened V by 7 bases and J by 1 base, and 16 bases separated the two germline ends. In germline, CDR1 is SNHLY, CDR2 FYNNEI. This CDR3 comprises 15 residues. CDR3 nucleotide sequence: TGTGCCAGCAACCGGGATCCTTGGGGGAACACTGAAGCTTTCTTT. Translating gives CASNRDPWGNTEAFF.

For the CDR3, the DNA is TGCGCCAGCAGCTTGGACGGACAGGGAGGGTCTGAAGCTTTCTTT. Protein: CASSLDGQGGSEAFF. The V call is TRBV5-1, the J call TRBJ1-1; 8 bases are a match to TRBD1. The V segment lost 0 bases and the J segment 6 bases; nucleotides outside the gene matches: 7. The CDR3 loop spans 15 amino acids. Germline V CDR1 and CDR2: SGHRS, YFSETQ.

V is TRBV7-8 and J is TRBJ2-5; 15 bases align to TRBD2. Germline CDR1 SGHVS, CDR2 FQNEAQ. The CDR3 extends over 19 amino acids. J was trimmed by 5 bases and V by 6 bases; bases with no gene match: 16. CDR3 amino acids: CASSSTGTSGRHLGETQYF. Here the CDR3 DNA reads TGTGCCAGCAGTTCCACCGGGACTAGCGGGAGGCATCTCGGGGAGACCCAGTACTTC.

The chain is built from TRBV2 and TRBJ2-7; no clear D. The CDR3 runs 13 residues. Germline values: CDR1 SNHLY, CDR2 FYNNEI. V was cut by 6 bases and J by 3 bases, with 12 bases left in between. The CDR3: CASSGTSFYEQYF. The CDR3 nucleotides read TGTGCCAGCAGCGGTACGAGTTTCTACGAGCAGTACTTC. Looking up the rest from reference TRBV2 and TRBJ2-7 gives the full variable domain: EPEVTQTPSHQVTQMGQEVILRCVPISNHLYFYWYRQILGQKVEFLVSFYNNEISEKSEIFDDQFSVERPDGSNFTLKIRSTKLEDSAMYFCASSGTSFYEQYFGPGTRLTVT.

This chain uses TRBV14 with TRBJ2-5, with D uncertain. CDR3 length: 13 residues. V lost 3 bases, J lost 0 bases, and 5 bases lay in between. Germline CDR1 reads SGHDN; CDR2 reads FVKESK. CDR3 loop: CASSHGYQETQYF. CDR3 in DNA: TGTGCCAGCAGCCATGGGTACCAAGAGACCCAGTACTTC.

The J gene is TRBJ2-7, the V gene TRBV27; 14 bases are shared with TRBD2. V was clipped by 4 bases and J by 4 bases; unmatched bases: 12. Germline V gene data show CDR1 as MNHEY and CDR2 as SMNVEV (reference sequence). The CDR3 length is 18 residues. The CDR3 coding sequence is TGTGCCAGCAGTTCCTTCGGGACTAGCGGGGGACTTACATACGAGCAGTACTTC. As protein: CASSSFGTSGGLTYEQYF.

This clone turned up a few times. V gene TRBV2 combines with J gene TRBJ2-7, with D perhaps matching TRBD1 (6 bases). Germline CDR1 reads SNHLY; CDR2 reads FYNNEI. Trimming took off 4 bases at V and 4 bases at J, with 11 bases between the two ends. The CDR3 contains 13 residues. CDR3 coding DNA: TGTGCCAGCAGTGGGGGGCAGGGATACGAGCAGTACTTC. This translates into CASSGGQGYEQYF.

CDR3 in amino acids: CASSPLAGAGNEQFF. CDR3 in DNA: TGCGCCAGCAGCCCCCTCGCGGGAGCTGGGAATGAGCAGTTCTTC. The chain is built from TRBV5-1 and TRBJ2-1; 7 positions match TRBD2. The CDR3 has 15 amino acids. V gave up 4 bases and J gave up 7 bases; unmatched junction bases: 11. From germline, CDR1 is SGHRS and CDR2 YFSETQ.

J is TRBJ1-5 and V is TRBV30; D not resolved. CDR3 length: 15 amino acids. Trimming left V 0 bases short and J 0 bases short, with 9 bases between. Germline CDR1 reads GTSNPN; CDR2 reads SVGIG (reference sequence). The CDR3 loop reads CAWSVPGHSNQPQHF. CDR3 nucleotides: TGTGCCTGGAGTGTTCCCGGGCATAGCAATCAGCCCCAGCATTTT.

The genes are TRBV10-3 and TRBJ2-5; the match to TRBD2 covers 10 bases. J was trimmed by 5 bases and V by 3 bases; bases with no gene match: 9. This CDR3 is 16 amino acids long. Germline values: CDR1 ENHRY, CDR2 SYGVKD. CDR3 sequence reads: CAISDPSGRAGETQYF. The CDR3 DNA reads as TGTGCCATCAGTGATCCCAGCGGGAGGGCCGGTGAGACCCAGTACTTC.

The J gene is TRBJ2-5, the V gene TRBV27; a possible D gene is TRBD2 (7 bases). Germline CDR1 is MNHEY and CDR2 is SMNVEV (reference sequence). This CDR3 is 13 amino acids long. Trimming removed 6 bases at V and 4 bases at J, with 12 bases between. The CDR3 DNA sequence: TGTGCCAGCAGACCACGGGGGGCAGAGACCCAGTACTTC. Encoded protein: CASRPRGAETQYF.

The J gene is TRBJ2-7, the V gene TRBV6-6; 11 bases agree with TRBD2. Trimming removed 7 bases from V and 2 bases from J; junction bases left unmatched: 10. The germline V gene encodes CDR1 MNHNY and CDR2 SVGAGI (reference sequence). This CDR3 region has 16 residues. The CDR3 nucleotides are TGTGCCAGCACCGACGTGGCTAGCGGGAGGACCTACGAGCAGTACTTC. It translates to CASTDVASGRTYEQYF.

The rearrangement uses TRBV6-1 and TRBJ1-2, with a weak D call TRBD1 (6 bases). Per the germline V gene, CDR1 is MNHNS and CDR2 is SASEGT. The CDR3 consists of 14 residues. V shed 7 bases and J shed 6 bases, with 18 bases lying between them. The CDR3 region is CASTTGMRDDGYTF. CDR3 in DNA: TGTGCCAGCACAACAGGGATGAGGGACGATGGCTACACCTTC.

J is TRBJ2-3 and V is TRBV5-4, with 11 bases that match TRBD2. V trimming: 4 bases; J trimming: 4 bases; junction bases outside the gene matches: 8. This CDR3 is 16 amino acids long. Germline V gene lookup returns CDR1 SGHNT and CDR2 YYREEE (reference sequence). CDR3 sequence: CASSITSGSSPDTQYF. The DNA of the CDR3 is TGTGCCAGCAGCATAACTAGCGGGAGTAGCCCAGATACGCAGTATTTT.

The chain carries TRBV7-2 and TRBJ2-1; 10 bases are a match to TRBD1. Looked up from germline, CDR1 is SGHTA and CDR2 is FQGNSA. The trim removed 5 bases at V and 7 bases at J, leaving 8 bases unmatched. The CDR3 is made up of 15 amino acids. CDR3 region: CASSRRSGQGNEQFF. CDR3 DNA: TGTGCCAGCAGCCGTAGATCGGGACAGGGGAATGAGCAGTTCTTC. Filled out from reference TRBV7-2 and TRBJ2-1, the complete variable domain reads GAGVSQSPSNKVTEKGKDVELRCDPISGHTALYWYRQSLGQGLEFLIYFQGNSAPDKSGLPSDRFSAERTGGSVSTLTIQRTQQEDSAVYLCASSRRSGQGNEQFFGPGTRLTVL.

This clone was counted a few times. The chain joins TRBV4-1 to TRBJ1-1, with 7 nucleotides matching TRBD1. The germline CDR1 and CDR2 sequences are MGHRA and YSYEKL. V dropped 1 base and J dropped 0; count of bases not matched to a gene: 14. The CDR3 loop spans 19 amino acids. In nucleotides, the CDR3 is TGCGCCAGCAGCCAAGCCAGGGACAGCTTAACGTTCATGAACACTGAAGCTTTCTTT. Its translation: CASSQARDSLTFMNTEAFF.

This clone rates as medium-sized (0.01 to 0.1%). The V and J genes are TRBV5-1 and TRBJ2-2; the D call may be TRBD1 or TRBD2 (6 bases each). Trimming stripped 5 bases from V and 2 bases from J, with 10 bases between. Germline V CDR1 and CDR2: SGHRS, YFSETQ. This CDR3 spans 14 amino acids. CDR3 bases: TGCGCCAGCAGGGGGGGCCTCAACACCGGGGAGCTGTTTTTT. As protein: CASRGGLNTGELFF.

This CDR3 is CASSYRTGMDGGNTIYF. The CDR3 DNA reads as TGTGCCAGCAGCTATCGAACGGGGATGGACGGTGGAAACACCATATATTTT. This chain connects TRBV7-9 to TRBJ1-3, with D hard to call. This CDR3 has 17 amino acids. Germline CDR1 is SEHNR and CDR2 is FQNEAQ (reference sequence). Trimming took off 4 bases at V and 3 bases at J, with 19 bases between the two ends.

The chain couples TRBV5-1 to TRBJ1-1, with 9 bases aligning to TRBD1. This CDR3 has 15 residues. CDR1 SGHRS and CDR2 YFSETQ come from the germline V gene. V trimming: 4 bases; J trimming: 4 bases; junction bases outside the gene matches: 8. The CDR3 loop reads CASSPGQGVSTEAFF. For the CDR3, the DNA is TGCGCCAGCAGCCCGGGACAGGGAGTTTCCACTGAAGCTTTCTTT.

This chain connects TRBV7-2 to TRBJ2-7, with D perhaps TRBD1 (6 bases). CDR3 length: 14 amino acids. Germline CDR1 SGHTA, CDR2 FQGNSA. V lost 3 bases and J lost 7, with 16 bases in between. Written as DNA, the CDR3 is TGTGCCAGCAGCTTTAAGGGGGAATTGGGGGAGCAGTACTTC. Encoded protein: CASSFKGELGEQYF.

V and J are TRBV28 and TRBJ1-2; D is uncertain. The CDR3 consists of 13 residues. Germline CDR1 and CDR2: MDHEN and SYDVKM. V lost 6 bases, J lost 7 bases, and 15 bases lay in between. Written as DNA, the CDR3 is TGTGCCAGCAGGCCCCAAACAGATCGTGGCTACACCTTC. This translates into CASRPQTDRGYTF.

The chain joins TRBV9 to TRBJ2-6, with a tentative D call TRBD1 (5 bases). Trimming removed 4 bases from V and 1 base from J, with 12 bases in between. CDR1 is SGDLS, CDR2 YYNGEE, per germline. This CDR3 is 16 amino acids long. CDR3 coding DNA: TGTGCCAGCAGCCACAACACAGGTTCTGGGGCCAACGTCCTGACTTTC. This encodes CASSHNTGSGANVLTF.

The chain carries TRBV5-1 and TRBJ2-7; 9 bases align to TRBD1. Per germline, CDR1 SGHRS and CDR2 YFSETQ. This CDR3 spans 14 amino acids. The ends lost 6 bases at V and 1 base at J; junction bases unmatched: 5. CDR3 bases: TGCGCCAGCACTATGACAGGGGGGTCCTACGAGCAGTACTTC. Protein product: CASTMTGGSYEQYF.